This paragraph reports one T cell receptor beta chain. What this receptor recognizes is not known. Base quality data are lacking; no much larger clone is found one base away. PBMCs were isolated by density centrifugation and stained for CD3, CD4 and CD8, after which CD4+ and CD8+ T cells were sorted on a FACSAria. Scalp biopsies and blood samples were provided by unaffected controls. The method behind the library was the immunoSEQ multiplex PCR assay. RNA was extracted from all samples and reverse transcribed into cDNA as template for TCR sequencing. First-strand cDNA was synthesized with SuperScript III using a 2:1 mix of oligo-dT and random hexamers. A synthetic immune receptor repertoire was used to measure amplification bias, and any remaining bias was corrected computationally. The study's processing was this. Raw reads were preprocessed for error removal, and CDR3 was defined according to IMGT conventions as running from the conserved cysteine to phenylalanine. To get clonality, Shannon entropy was normalized by log2 of the number of productive unique TCRs and the result was subtracted from 1. Whether scalp clones were CD4 or CD8 was inferred by matching scalp TCRbeta sequences against CD4 and CD8 repertoires sorted from blood. TCRdb retrieved this table from immuneACCESS and kept in-frame rearrangements only. Not all clones are present; in checked studies, unresolved V genes account for under half, and no reason is known for the remainder. V and J calls and clone size are given by that table; D and trimming were obtained from the DNA. This sample lists some 150,000 clones; approximately 65% were detected once. The ten largest clonotypes hold about 38% of the sample.

The data were taken from a study of CD8+ T cells in alopecia areata (dated by TCRdb to between 2018 and 2020). Broadly, across the study: The study used high-throughput TCRbeta sequencing to examine T cell clonal expansion in alopecia areata, in both the C3H/HeJ mouse model and human patients. Human TCRbeta sequencing covered scalp tissue and sorted CD4+ and CD8+ peripheral blood T cells from patchy and totalis/universalis alopecia areata patients and healthy controls. Scalp clonality was compared among normal scalp (n=4), patchy alopecia areata scalp (n=8), and alopecia totalis/universalis scalp (n=8). RNA came from the PAXgene miRNA kit for fixed scalp, the miRNeasy kit for PBMCs, and the RNeasy kit for mouse skin. TCRbeta CDR3 regions were amplified by immunoSEQ multiplex PCR with 35 Vbeta forward and 13 Jbeta reverse primers. On the study overall, not on this receptor specifically: Shared TCR sequences between patients were less evident than in mice, which may be partly attributable to HLA diversity in the patient population. Lesional scalp, especially in alopecia totalis/universalis, showed higher clonality and more expanded CD8+ clones than normal scalp, suggesting antigenic drive. Scalp TCR repertoire analysis is complicated because resident alphabeta T cells in normal human skin are also sequenced, whereas mouse skin is dominated by gammadelta T cells.

V is clipped by 0 bases and J by 7 bases, and the sequence between their germline boundaries is 13 bases long. Per the germline V gene (reference sequence), SGHAT is the CDR1 and FQDESV is the CDR2. From the cysteine through the phenylalanine, the CDR3 covers 14 amino acids. The only DNA kept is the CDR3, 42 bases in frame from the first base. The clonotype was recovered from a human donor in good health. This chain is built from TRBV11-1 and TRBJ2-7; the D segment cannot be called with confidence. The sequenced material came from CD8+ T cells sorted from blood. The DNA sequence is as follows: TGTGCCAGCAGCTTAGCGTCTAGGCTGGGGGAGCAGTACTTC. Translated, it reads CASSLASRLGEQYF.